The 12 T cell receptor beta chains presented below share a single source sample, sequenced in a study of identical twins. MiXCR, applied by TCRdb to the 5' RACE reads, yields one record per CDR3 protein. The data show about 900,000 distinct CDR3 sequences, 9% to 15% seen once. The sample was also linked to a second study, of yellow fever vaccine responses in identical twins.

The material sequenced was PBMCs. The origin of the receptors is a woman between 18 and 29 years old in good health.

This clonotype was seen a handful of times. CDR3: CATSDPDSYEQYF. CDR3 in DNA: TGTGCCACCAGTGATCCTGACAGCTACGAGCAGTACTTC. This rearrangement joins TRBV24-1 to TRBJ2-7, with D perhaps matching TRBD1 (5 bases). V dropped 3 bases and J dropped 3 bases, with 8 bases sitting between them. The CDR3 sequence is 13 residues long. Germline V gives CDR1 KGHDR, CDR2 SFDVKD.

This chain uses TRBV4-1 with TRBJ2-2; possible D gene TRBD1, 6 bases. The germline V gene has CDR1 MGHRA and CDR2 YSYEKL. CDR3 size: 15 residues. V lost 0 bases, J lost 8 bases, and 13 bases lay in between. The CDR3 reads CASSQDPRGLGELFF. The CDR3 region has the DNA TGCGCCAGCAGCCAAGATCCCAGGGGATTAGGGGAGCTGTTTTTT.

Ten or more counts support this clonotype. The chain links TRBV20-1 to TRBJ2-5, with TRBD2 as a possible D gene (7 bases). CDR3 length equals 15 residues. Per germline, CDR1 DFQATT and CDR2 SNEGSKA (reference sequence). V dropped 3 bases and J dropped 1 base, with 15 bases sitting between them. The CDR3 loop is CSARPIAGAQETQYF. The CDR3 coding sequence is TGCAGTGCTAGGCCCATTGCGGGGGCCCAAGAGACCCAGTACTTC.

The rearrangement joins TRBV3-1 to TRBJ1-1; 7 nucleotides match TRBD1. The CDR3 has 16 amino acids. CDR1 and CDR2 (germline): LGHDT, YNNKEL (reference sequence). The trim removed 1 base at V and 0 bases at J, leaving 5 bases unmatched. Here the CDR3 DNA reads TGTGCCAGCAGCCAAGTAAGGACAGGACTGAACACTGAAGCTTTCTTT. Protein product: CASSQVRTGLNTEAFF. Full variable domain (outside the CDR3, taken from reference TRBV3-1 and TRBJ1-1): DTAVSQTPKYLVTQMGNDKSIKCEQNLGHDTMYWYKQDSKKFLKIMFSYNNKELIINETVPNRFSPKSPDKAHLNLHINSLELGDSAVYFCASSQVRTGLNTEAFFGQGTRLTVV.

This clonotype has ten or more counts. The chain joins TRBV4-1 to TRBJ1-4, with D unresolved. V was shortened by 7 bases and J by 5 bases, with 11 bases between the two germline ends. The length of the CDR3 is 13 residues. The germline gives CDR1 MGHRA, CDR2 YSYEKL. The CDR3: CASKKPSNEKLFF. CDR3 DNA sequence: TGCGCCAGCAAGAAACCTTCAAATGAAAAACTGTTTTTT.

This clonotype appeared many times. V usage is TRBV7-8 and J usage is TRBJ2-1; D is undetermined. The CDR3 runs 14 residues. Trimming left V 0 bases short and J 8 bases short, with 11 bases between. CDR1 and CDR2 from the germline V gene are SGHVS and FQNEAQ. CDR3 in amino acids: CASSLAGVVDEQFF. CDR3 bases: TGTGCCAGCAGCTTAGCTGGCGTGGTGGATGAGCAGTTCTTC.

This clonotype was seen a few times. The chain links TRBV5-6 to TRBJ2-1; 8 nucleotides line up with TRBD2. The CDR3 has 18 residues. V trimming: 0 bases; J trimming: 3 bases; junction bases outside the gene matches: 11. The germline gives CDR1 SGHDT, CDR2 YYEEEE. CDR3 sequence: CASSLGGLAGPHYNEQFF. CDR3 sequence (DNA): TGTGCCAGCAGCTTGGGGGGGTTAGCGGGACCACACTACAATGAGCAGTTCTTC.

There are a few counts of this clonotype. This chain uses TRBV5-1 with TRBJ2-3; 8 bases match TRBD2. CDR1 is SGHRS and CDR2 is YFSETQ in the germline V gene. V gave up 0 bases and J gave up 6 bases; unmatched junction bases: 6. The CDR3 has 15 residues. The CDR3 DNA reads TGCGCCAGCAGCTTGGCTAGCGGGCCCAGGGATACGCAGTATTTT. Protein sequence: CASSLASGPRDTQYF. Variable domain in full (rest from reference TRBV5-1 and TRBJ2-3): KAGVTQTPRYLIKTRGQQVTLSCSPISGHRSVSWYQQTPGQGLQFLFEYFSETQRNKGNFPGRFSGRQFSNSRSEMNVSTLELGDSALYLCASSLASGPRDTQYFGPGTRLTVL.

This clonotype was seen only a few times. V gene TRBV24-1 combines with J gene TRBJ2-7; possible D gene TRBD1, 5 bases. The length of the CDR3 is 13 residues. Trimming pared 10 bases from V and 3 bases from J, leaving 15 bases between. CDR1 and CDR2 from the germline V gene are KGHDR and SFDVKD. The CDR3 spells CATDQQAYYEQYF. The DNA of the CDR3 is TGTGCCACAGACCAACAGGCCTACTACGAGCAGTACTTC.

The chain uses TRBV3-1 and TRBJ2-5; weak D call: TRBD2 (5 bases). The CDR3 extends over 14 amino acids. CDR1 is LGHDT, CDR2 YNNKEL, per germline (reference sequence). V shed 7 bases and J shed 2 bases, with 14 bases lying between them. CDR3 sequence reads: CASTPGPGQETQYF. CDR3 nucleotides: TGTGCCAGCACACCCGGGCCGGGGCAAGAGACCCAGTACTTC.

This clonotype turned up a few times. The rearrangement uses TRBV4-1 and TRBJ1-5; no reliable D call. V was trimmed by 0 bases and J by 0 bases, leaving 9 bases between them. CDR1 is MGHRA and CDR2 is YSYEKL in the germline V gene. There are 16 residues in the CDR3. CDR3 in amino acids: CASSQDTAYSNQPQHF. The CDR3 DNA sequence: TGCGCCAGCAGCCAAGATACAGCTTATAGCAATCAGCCCCAGCATTTT.

This clonotype showed up just a few times. This chain links TRBV15 with TRBJ2-7; tentatively, D is TRBD1 or TRBD2 (5 bases each). CDR1 LNHNV and CDR2 YYDKDF come from the germline V gene (reference sequence). V gave up 5 bases and J gave up 5 bases, with 19 bases separating them. CDR3 size: 15 residues. This chain's CDR3 is CATSGALWEMNEQYF. The CDR3 DNA reads as TGTGCCACCAGCGGGGCCTTGTGGGAGATGAACGAGCAGTACTTC.